This T cell receptor beta chain appears in the sequencing data of a study of patients and donors after allogeneic stem cell transplantation. MiXCR, run by TCRdb on the RT-PCR reads, gives a single entry per CDR3 protein. This sample has more than 850,000 distinct CDR3 sequences, with roughly 18% found just once. In germline, CDR1 is PRHDT, CDR2 FYEKMQ (reference sequence). The V end lost 5 bases, the J end lost 3 bases, and 14 bases lay between the germline ends. The CDR3 runs 14 residues. J is TRBJ2-7 and V is TRBV13; D remains unclear. This sequence was found in a human donor who was either an allogeneic HSCT recipient or a stem cell or donor lymphocyte infusion donor (not recorded which). It is not recorded whose cells these are; they may come from a transplant donor. Sequenced sample: blood, either unsorted or a sorted T cell fraction (not recorded which). CDR3 protein: CASSPFRVRYEQYF. The CDR3 DNA reads as TGTGCCAGCAGCCCCTTTCGGGTCCGCTACGAGCAGTACTTC.